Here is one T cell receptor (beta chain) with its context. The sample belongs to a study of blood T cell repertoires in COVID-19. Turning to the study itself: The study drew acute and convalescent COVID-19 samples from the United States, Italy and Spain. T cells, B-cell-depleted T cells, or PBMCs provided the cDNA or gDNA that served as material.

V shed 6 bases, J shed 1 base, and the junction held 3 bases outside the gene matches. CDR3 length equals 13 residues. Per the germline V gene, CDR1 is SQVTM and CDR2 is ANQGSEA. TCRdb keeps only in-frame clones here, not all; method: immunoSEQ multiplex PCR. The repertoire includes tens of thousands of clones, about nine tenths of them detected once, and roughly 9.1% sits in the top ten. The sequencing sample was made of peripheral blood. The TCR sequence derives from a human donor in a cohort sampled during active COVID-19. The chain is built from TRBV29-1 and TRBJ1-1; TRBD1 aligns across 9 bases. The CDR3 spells CSVGDRANTEAFF. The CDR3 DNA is TGCAGCGTCGGGGACAGGGCGAACACTGAAGCTTTCTTT.